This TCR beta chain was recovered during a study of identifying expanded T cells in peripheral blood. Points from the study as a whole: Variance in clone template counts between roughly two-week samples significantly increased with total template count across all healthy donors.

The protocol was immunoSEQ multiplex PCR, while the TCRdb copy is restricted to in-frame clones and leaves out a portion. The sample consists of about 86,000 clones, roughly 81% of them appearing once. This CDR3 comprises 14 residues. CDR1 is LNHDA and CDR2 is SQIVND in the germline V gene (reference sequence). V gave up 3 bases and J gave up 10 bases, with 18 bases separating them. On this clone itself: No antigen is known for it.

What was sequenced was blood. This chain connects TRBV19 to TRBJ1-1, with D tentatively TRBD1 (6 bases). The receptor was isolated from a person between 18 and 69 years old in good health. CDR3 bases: TGTGCCAGTAGTATGAGGGACAATATCCCGGGAGCTTTCTTT. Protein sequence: CASSMRDNIPGAFF. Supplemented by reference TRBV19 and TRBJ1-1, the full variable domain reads DGGITQSPKYLFRKEGQNVTLSCEQNLNHDAMYWYRQDPGQGLRLIYYSQIVNDFQKGDIAEGYSVSREKKESFPLTVTSAQKNPTAFYLCASSMRDNIPGAFFGQGTRLTVV.